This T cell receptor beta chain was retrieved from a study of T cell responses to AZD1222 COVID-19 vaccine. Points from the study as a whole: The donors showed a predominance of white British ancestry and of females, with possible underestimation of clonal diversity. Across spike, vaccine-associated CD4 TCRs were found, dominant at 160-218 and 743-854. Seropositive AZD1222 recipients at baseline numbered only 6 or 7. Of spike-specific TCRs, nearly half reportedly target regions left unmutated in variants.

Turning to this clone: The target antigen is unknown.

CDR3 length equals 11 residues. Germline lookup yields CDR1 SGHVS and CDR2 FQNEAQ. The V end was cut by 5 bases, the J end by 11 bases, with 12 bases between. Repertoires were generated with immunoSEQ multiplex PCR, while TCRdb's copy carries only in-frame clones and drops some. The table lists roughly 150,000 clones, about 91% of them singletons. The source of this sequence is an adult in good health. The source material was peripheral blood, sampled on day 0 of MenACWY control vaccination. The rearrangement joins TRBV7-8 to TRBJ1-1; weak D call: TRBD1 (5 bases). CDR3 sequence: CASSPAGLAFF. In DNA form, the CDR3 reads TGTGCCAGCAGCCCGGCGGGGCTGGCTTTCTTT. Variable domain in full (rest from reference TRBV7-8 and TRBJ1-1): GAGVSQSPRYKVAKRGQDVALRCDPISGHVSLFWYQQALGQGPEFLTYFQNEAQLDKSGLPSDRFFAERPEGSVSTLKIQRTQQEDSAVYLCASSPAGLAFFGQGTRLTVV.